One and the same sample provided the 9 T cell receptor beta chains below, sequenced in a study of blood T cell repertoires in COVID-19. Data came from immunoSEQ multiplex PCR; TCRdb stores just in-frame clones and leaves some out. Here the sample spans around 80,000 clones, approximately 80% being singletons. The sample comprised peripheral blood. These receptors were taken from an elderly man with acute or convalescent COVID-19.

The CDR3 protein is CASSLALNTEAFF. The CDR3 DNA reads as TGTGCCAGCAGCTTGGCCCTAAACACTGAAGCTTTCTTT. This sequence joins TRBV5-4 and TRBJ1-1; D unclear. The CDR3 is made up of 13 amino acids. V was clipped by 0 bases and J by 2 bases, with 5 bases between them. From germline, CDR1 is SGHNT and CDR2 YYREEE (reference sequence).

The rearrangement joins TRBV9 to TRBJ2-2; the match to TRBD2 covers 14 bases. Germline V gene data show CDR1 as SGDLS and CDR2 as YYNGEE. V shed 4 bases, J shed 6 bases, and the junction held 17 bases outside the gene matches. The CDR3 covers 20 residues. The CDR3 is CASSFGLAGGQGSKAGELFF. DNA for the CDR3: TGTGCCAGCAGCTTTGGACTAGCGGGGGGCCAAGGTTCGAAGGCCGGGGAGCTGTTTTTT.

The chain employs TRBV25-1 and TRBJ1-2; 9 nucleotides agree with TRBD1. J was trimmed by 7 bases and V by 3 bases; bases with no gene match: 6. Germline V gene sequence: CDR1 MGHDK, CDR2 SYGVNS. This CDR3 spans 14 amino acids. The CDR3 DNA reads TGTGCCAGCAGTGAGCGGACAGGGGCCTCTGGCTACACCTTC. Residues: CASSERTGASGYTF.

This clone showed up just once. The genes are TRBV18 and TRBJ1-6; TRBD1 might be the D (6 bases). The CDR3 covers 16 residues. The germline V and J ends were trimmed by 3 bases and 10 bases, with 19 bases remaining between them. Germline CDR1 KGHSH, CDR2 LQKENI. For the CDR3, the DNA is TGTGCCAGCTCACCTCCAAGGACAGAAGTGGGATCACCCCTCCACTTT. It specifies CASSPPRTEVGSPLHF. The full variable domain, completed using reference TRBV18 and TRBJ1-6, is NAGVMQNPRHLVRRRGQEARLRCSPMKGHSHVYWYRQLPEEGLKFMVYLQKENIIDESGMPKERFSAEFPKEGPSILRIQQVVRGDSAAYFCASSPPRTEVGSPLHFGNGTRLTVT.

This chain uses TRBV7-9 with TRBJ2-6; 7 bases match TRBD1. CDR1 is SEHNR and CDR2 is FQNEAQ in the germline V gene (reference sequence). J gave up 0 bases and V 8 bases, and 10 bases lay outside the gene matches. The CDR3 has 17 amino acids. The CDR3 sequence is CASVRDSLSSGANVLTF. As DNA, the CDR3 is TGTGCCAGCGTAAGGGACAGCCTCTCCTCTGGGGCCAACGTCCTGACTTTC.

The rearrangement joins TRBV4-1 to TRBJ2-3; D perhaps matches TRBD2 (6 bases). Per the germline V gene, CDR1 is MGHRA and CDR2 is YSYEKL. The CDR3 has 19 amino acids. Trimming pared 0 bases from V and 3 bases from J, leaving 22 bases between. This CDR3 reads CASSQDPVPSAGRTDTQYF. As DNA, the CDR3 is TGCGCCAGCAGCCAAGACCCCGTACCTTCGGCGGGGAGGACAGATACGCAGTATTTT.

J is TRBJ1-5 and V is TRBV19; TRBD1 might be the D (6 bases). Deletions cut 5 bases from V and 1 base from J, with 18 bases between. In germline, CDR1 is LNHDA, CDR2 SQIVND (reference sequence). The CDR3 totals 17 residues. The CDR3 reads CASSWQGSSNSNQPQHF. Here the CDR3 DNA reads TGTGCCAGTAGTTGGCAGGGGAGTTCAAACAGCAATCAGCCCCAGCATTTT.

The sample holds one count of this clone. The CDR3 region is CASSPYRGSDYNEQFF. In DNA form, the CDR3 reads TGTGCCAGCAGTCCCTACAGGGGGTCCGACTACAATGAGCAGTTCTTC. The V and J genes are TRBV2 and TRBJ2-1, with 8 positions matching TRBD1. CDR1 and CDR2 (germline): SNHLY, FYNNEI. The CDR3 totals 16 residues. The ends lost 5 bases at V and 3 bases at J; junction bases unmatched: 9.

This clone was recorded a few times. The gene calls are TRBV27 and TRBJ1-6, with D possibly matching TRBD1 (5 bases). Germline lookup yields CDR1 MNHEY and CDR2 SMNVEV (reference sequence). The CDR3 has 14 residues. The germline V and J ends were trimmed by 3 bases and 8 bases, with 11 bases remaining between them. The CDR3 bases are TGTGCCAGCAGTTTGGGGGGGGACTATTCACCCCTCCACTTT. Its translation is CASSLGGDYSPLHF.